This TCR beta chain is drawn from a study of cytomegalovirus exposure and HLA in healthy donors. Amplification used 60 Vbeta primers and 13 Jbeta primers. The method was immunoSEQ multiplex PCR; TCRdb's version includes in-frame clones alone and lacks a portion of them. The sample consists of about 200,000 clones, about four fifths of them appearing once. Trimming shortened V by 5 bases and J by 5 bases, and 10 bases separated the two germline ends. Germline V gives CDR1 ENHRY, CDR2 SYGVKD. This CDR3 has 14 amino acids. General observations from the study: Cytomegalovirus association was assigned to some 160 TCR beta chains.

For this clone: Antigen specificity is unknown.

Sequenced sample: PBMCs. The source of this sequence is a woman under 40 in good health and CMV-seropositive. The chain links TRBV10-3 to TRBJ1-6; perhaps TRBD1 as D (6 bases). The CDR3 nucleotides are TGTGCCATCAGTAAAGGACAGAATAATTCACCCCTCCACTTT. Amino acids: CAISKGQNNSPLHF.